The rows below give T cell receptor beta chains drawn from one sample of a study of regulatory T cells in long-lasting Graves disease. TCRdb redid the calling of the multiplex PCR reads with MiXCR, one entry per CDR3 protein. This table holds about 460,000 distinct CDR3 sequences, roughly 15% found once. The same sample was also studied in work on T cells in Graves' hyperthyroidism and ophthalmopathy.

The sequences come from peripheral blood mononuclear cells (PBMCs), collected at new diagnosis, from a patient treated with antithyroid drugs. The origin of the receptors is a woman in her 50s with Graves disease. Each CDR3 is given with its conserved first and last residue. Only part of the rows carry a size: once, few, many, or a class if the clone is expanded.

J,size,V,CDR3
TRBJ1-2,few,TRBV4-1,CASSQLRLKTAHGYTF
TRBJ2-3,few,TRBV7-9,CASSLVRVDTDTQYF
TRBJ2-1,many,TRBV11-2,CASSLPSGRAGSEQFF
TRBJ2-7,many,TRBV7-9,CASSARTGVYEQYF
TRBJ2-7,many,TRBV28,CASSLGAGQLLGGPYEQYF
TRBJ2-7,once,TRBV6-2/TRBV6-3,CASSYKGGVDSTGEQYF
TRBJ2-7,few,TRBV4-1,CASSQEDGLAGGTYEQYF
TRBJ2-1,.,TRBV29-1,CSVDSWPSSYNEQFF
TRBJ2-3,many,TRBV10-3,CAISGGTSESTDTQYF
TRBJ1-2,.,TRBV18,CASSPAQGQGGGYTF
TRBJ2-7,many,TRBV27,CASNNGQGNYEQYF
TRBJ2-3,many,TRBV6-2/TRBV6-3,CASHRRRGFTQYF
TRBJ2-3,many,TRBV12-3/TRBV12-4,CASSLVGTGSATDTQYF
TRBJ2-7,many,TRBV20-1,CSVIGQRSSYEQYF
.,many,TRBV7-2,CASSLGTSGSKQFF
TRBJ1-6,.,TRBV9,CASSGLGQGGNSPLHF
TRBJ2-1,few,TRBV5-1,CASSLGPGDSNNEQFF
TRBJ2-3,many,TRBV20-1,CSAQLGPNPDTQYF
TRBJ2-4,few,TRBV4-1,CASSQGPPAGKNIQYF
TRBJ1-1,many,TRBV5-1,CASSPQAEGNTEAFF
TRBJ1-2,few,TRBV5-1,CASSLVGGIRSYGYTF
TRBJ1-2,.,TRBV3-1,CASTSIGYGYTF
TRBJ2-2,many,TRBV5-1,CASSPRGQNTGELFF
TRBJ1-1,few,TRBV25-1,CATSLVLGEVTEAFF
TRBJ1-2,many,TRBV20-1,CSASTLDVRYGYTF
TRBJ2-1,few,TRBV29-1,CSVELAGLLSSYNEQFF
TRBJ2-1,few,TRBV18,CASSTLAGTYNEQFF
TRBJ2-3,few,TRBV6-2/TRBV6-3,CASSYFPSGTSTDTQYF
TRBJ1-1,many,TRBV18,CASWDRDGFTEAFF
TRBJ1-1,many,TRBV18,CASSLNRGASDVTEAFF
TRBJ2-3,.,TRBV19,CASTSERGGTDTQYF
TRBJ1-2,many,TRBV12-3/TRBV12-4,CASSFLGGDNYGYTF
TRBJ2-3,.,TRBV3-1,CASSQGGGAVSTDTQYF
TRBJ2-7,.,TRBV7-3,CASSLTGGGPYEQYF
TRBJ2-7,.,TRBV13,CASSSDRGKAYEQYF
TRBJ2-1,.,TRBV10-3,CAIRLAKEGNEQFF
TRBJ1-2,few,TRBV28,CASSSTEGDYGYTF
TRBJ1-3,.,TRBV3-1,CASSQGRRSGNTIYF
TRBJ2-1,few,TRBV5-4,CASSRDNTEGQFF
TRBJ1-2,many,TRBV12-3/TRBV12-4,CASSGNREEYTF
TRBJ2-1,few,TRBV28,CASLAGYNEQFF
TRBJ2-6,few,TRBV6-1,CASKVGGANVLTF
TRBJ2-1,many,TRBV27,CASSPLIQDPYNEQFF